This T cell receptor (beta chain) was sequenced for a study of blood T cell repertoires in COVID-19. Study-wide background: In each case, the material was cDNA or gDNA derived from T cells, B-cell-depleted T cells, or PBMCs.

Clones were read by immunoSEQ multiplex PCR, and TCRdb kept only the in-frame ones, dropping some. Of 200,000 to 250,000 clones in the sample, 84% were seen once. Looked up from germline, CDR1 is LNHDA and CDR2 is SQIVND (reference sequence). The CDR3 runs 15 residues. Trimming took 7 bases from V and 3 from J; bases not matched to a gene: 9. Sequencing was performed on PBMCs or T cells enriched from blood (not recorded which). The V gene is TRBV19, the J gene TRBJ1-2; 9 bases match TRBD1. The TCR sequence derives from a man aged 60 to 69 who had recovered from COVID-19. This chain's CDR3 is CASTQGQGGDYGYTF. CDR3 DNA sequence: TGTGCCAGTACCCAGGGACAGGGTGGGGACTATGGCTACACCTTC.